This TCR beta chain was sequenced during a study of PD-L1 blockade in urothelial cancer. TCRdb keeps only in-frame clones here, not all; method: immunoSEQ multiplex PCR. Of about 71,000 clones listed, roughly 91% were seen once; the top ten hold about 3.2%. All patients carried locally advanced or metastatic urothelial carcinoma. In germline, CDR1 is MNHEY, CDR2 SVGAGI. Trimming cost V 5 bases and J 3 bases, with 14 bases left between them. The CDR3 runs 15 residues. The chain employs TRBV6-5 and TRBJ1-3; TRBD1 might be the D (5 bases). The source material was PBMCs, sampled around atezolizumab (anti-PD-L1) treatment. This receptor was taken from a man in his sixties with urothelial cancer. The CDR3 sequence is CASSPPTAFGNTIYF. Written as DNA, the CDR3 is TGTGCCAGCAGTCCCCCGACAGCGTTTGGAAACACCATATATTTT.